One TCR beta chain is described in this entry. Assay used: immunoSEQ multiplex PCR; TCRdb lists only in-frame clones, some missing. The sample has 90,000 to 95,000 clones; around 90% are singletons. The entry originates in a study of identifying expanded T cells in peripheral blood. This CDR3 is 16 amino acids long. Trimming left V 2 bases short and J 0 bases short, with 16 bases between. The germline CDR1 and CDR2 sequences are SQVTM and ANQGSEA. The sample was blood. This receptor was identified in a person aged 18 to 75 in good health. The chain carries TRBV29-1 and TRBJ1-1, with D unclear. This CDR3 is CSVEWVVGSLNTEAFF. The CDR3 bases are TGCAGCGTTGAATGGGTTGTAGGAAGTCTGAACACTGAAGCTTTCTTT.